What follows are 8 T cell receptor beta chains derived from one specimen sequenced in a study of blood T cell repertoires in COVID-19. Libraries were prepared by immunoSEQ multiplex PCR; TCRdb keeps only in-frame clonotypes and omits some of them. Counted here are some 340,000 clones, over 90% occurring once; the ten biggest clones make up 3.9%. The sequencing input was PBMCs or T cells enriched from blood (not recorded which). The receptor source for this set is a woman in her thirties who had been exposed to COVID-19.

The chain has TRBV7-2 and TRBJ1-4, with a tentative D call TRBD1 (6 bases). Germline-derived CDR1 and CDR2 are SGHTA and FQGNSA. V gave up 5 bases and J gave up 2 bases, with 12 bases separating them. The CDR3 totals 15 residues. The CDR3 DNA follows: TGTGCCAGCAGCCCGAGGGGGGGGACTAATGAAAAACTGTTTTTT. Encoded protein: CASSPRGGTNEKLFF.

This rearrangement joins TRBV29-1 to TRBJ2-3, with TRBD1 identical over 9 bases. The CDR3 covers 16 residues. V dropped 4 bases and J dropped 4; count of bases not matched to a gene: 12. Germline lookup yields CDR1 SQVTM and CDR2 ANQGSEA. The CDR3 coding sequence is TGCAGCGTTGGCGGGACCGACAGGGGGAGGGCAGATACGCAGTATTTT. This sequence encodes CSVGGTDRGRADTQYF.

This chain uses TRBV5-1 with TRBJ1-2; possibly TRBD1 for D (6 bases). The CDR3 loop spans 15 amino acids. Germline values: CDR1 SGHRS, CDR2 YFSETQ. With 0 bases removed from V and 7 bases from J, the gap between germline ends came to 16 bases. The CDR3 spells CASSLVGGGGGGYTF. CDR3 in DNA: TGCGCCAGCAGCTTGGTGGGCGGCGGGGGCGGTGGCTACACCTTC.

The chain links TRBV21-1 to TRBJ2-2; the DNA was not used to check the table's D call, TRBD1. TRBV21-1 is a recognized pseudogene. This CDR3 contains 16 residues. The CDR3: CASSKQTVVDTGELFF. For the CDR3, the DNA is TGTGCCAGCAGCAAGCAGACAGTGGTGGACACCGGGGAGCTGTTTTTT.

This clone was picked up a small number of times. The chain recombines TRBV7-3 with TRBJ1-2; maybe TRBD1 (6 bases). V was clipped by 4 bases and J by 4 bases, with 16 bases between them. Per germline, CDR1 SGHTA and CDR2 FQGTGA. This CDR3 is built from 15 residues. CDR3 DNA sequence: TGTGCCAGCAGCTCCACAGGGTTTCTGGGCTATGGCTACACCTTC. Translating gives CASSSTGFLGYGYTF.

This clone was detected a few times. This rearrangement joins TRBV24-1 to TRBJ2-3; D is unresolved. Trimming stripped 9 bases from V and 5 bases from J, with 8 bases between. This CDR3 spans 11 amino acids. CDR1 is KGHDR and CDR2 is SFDVKD in the germline V gene. The CDR3 bases are TGTGCCACCGGGCTCATAGATACGCAGTATTTT. Translating gives CATGLIDTQYF.

The chain is built from TRBV14 and TRBJ1-5; 8 nucleotides match TRBD1. The germline gives CDR1 SGHDN, CDR2 FVKESK. Trimming at V came to 5 bases and at J to 5 bases, leaving 14 bases not matched to a gene. This CDR3 region has 17 residues. CDR3 in DNA: TGTGCCAGCAGCGACCGGGACAGGCGGTTGGTACATCAGCCCCAGCATTTT. Translated: CASSDRDRRLVHQPQHF.

The chain joins TRBV7-2 to TRBJ1-2; D unclear. V shed 6 bases and J shed 2 bases, with 13 bases lying between them. The length of the CDR3 is 14 residues. Germline loops: CDR1 SGHTA, CDR2 FQGNSA. The CDR3 loop reads CASRLITGNYGYTF. The CDR3 DNA reads TGTGCCAGCAGGCTCATAACGGGAAACTATGGCTACACCTTC. The variable domain in full, completed from reference TRBV7-2 and TRBJ1-2, reads GAGVSQSPSNKVTEKGKDVELRCDPISGHTALYWYRQSLGQGLEFLIYFQGNSAPDKSGLPSDRFSAERTGGSVSTLTIQRTQQEDSAVYLCASRLITGNYGYTFGSGTRLTVV.